A selection of T cell receptor beta chains follows, all from one sample in a study of beta chain features in type 1 diabetes. Profiling relied on immunoSEQ multiplex PCR, and the TCRdb table lists in-frame clones only, not all of them. The sample includes roughly 290,000 clones, approximately 8% of them seen just once. The sequenced sample was central memory CD4+ T cells from blood. These receptor sequences come from a woman under 30 in good health. Each CDR3 is given with its conserved first and last residue. A D gene is named only where the DNA matches it firmly. Where a row states a size, it is once, few, many or the class of an expanded clone; other rows omit it.

TRBJ2-2 | TRBV5-1 | few | - | CASSSDSANTGELFF | TGCGCCAGCAGCTCCGACAGCGCGAACACCGGGGAGCTGTTTTTT
TRBJ2-7 | TRBV19 | many | - | CASSTPDGTYEQYF | TGTGCCAGTAGTACACCGGACGGTACCTACGAGCAGTACTTC
TRBJ2-5 | TRBV18 | - | - | CASSPQGRETQYF | TGTGCCAGCTCACCACAGGGGCGGGAGACCCAGTACTTC
TRBJ2-1 | TRBV19 | many | TRBD2 | CASIKKGTSGTTYNEQFF | TGTGCCAGTATCAAAAAAGGGACTAGCGGGACCACCTACAATGAGCAGTTCTTC
TRBJ1-2 | TRBV30 | - | TRBD1 | CAWRPSDRDLRGYTF | TGTGCCTGGAGGCCCTCGGACAGGGACCTTCGTGGCTACACCTTC
TRBJ2-6 | TRBV6-5 | - | - | CASRSYSSGANVLTF | TGTGCCAGCAGATCATATTCCTCTGGGGCCAACGTCCTGACTTTC
TRBJ2-6 | TRBV7-9 | few | - | CASSSALGVGGANVLTF | TGTGCCAGCAGCTCAGCGCTGGGGGTTGGAGGGGCCAACGTCCTGACTTTC
TRBJ1-2 | TRBV5-4 | few | TRBD1 | CASSPTGIGYGYTF | TGTGCCAGCAGCCCGACAGGGATTGGCTATGGCTACACCTTC
TRBJ1-2 | TRBV18 | - | - | CASSPAGTTHGYTF | TGTGCCAGCTCCCCCGCCGGGACAACTCATGGCTACACCTTC
TRBJ1-2 | TRBV11-2 | - | - | CASSWRTVGYGYTF | TGTGCCAGCAGCTGGAGGACAGTCGGCTATGGCTACACCTTC
TRBJ1-2 | TRBV5-1 | few | TRBD1 | CASSLGTGGSGSYTF | TGCGCCAGCAGCCTAGGGACAGGGGGCAGCGGAAGCTACACCTTC
TRBJ2-3 | TRBV29-1 | - | - | CSVDGVSSTDTQYF | TGCAGCGTTGATGGGGTCTCTAGCACAGATACGCAGTATTTT
TRBJ1-1 | TRBV7-9 | - | TRBD1 | CASSSLSDRGAFF | TGTGCCAGCAGCTCACTTTCGGACAGGGGAGCTTTCTTT
TRBJ2-4 | TRBV4-2 | - | - | CASSQVGGTSGIQYF | TGTGCCAGCAGCCAAGTGGGTGGGACTTCGGGGATTCAGTACTTC
TRBJ2-7 | TRBV5-4 | few | - | CASSPSGDPSYEQYF | TGTGCCAGCAGCCCTAGTGGTGATCCCTCCTACGAGCAGTACTTC
TRBJ2-1 | TRBV5-1 | - | TRBD2 | CASSTLTSDDEQFF | TGCGCCAGCAGCACCCTGACTAGCGACGATGAGCAGTTCTTC
TRBJ2-5 | TRBV7-2 | few | - | CASSPKGPVPQYF | TGTGCCAGCAGCCCCAAAGGACCTGTACCCCAGTACTTC
TRBJ2-3 | TRBV18 | many | - | CASSPAQGRADTQYF | TGTGCCAGCTCACCCGCGCAGGGGAGAGCAGATACGCAGTATTTT
TRBJ2-1 | TRBV18 | - | TRBD1 | CASSWDRKYNEQFF | TGTGCCAGCTCCTGGGACAGAAAATACAATGAGCAGTTCTTC
TRBJ2-3 | TRBV4-3 | - | - | CASSQEKRDGDTQYF | TGCGCCAGCAGCCAAGAGAAACGGGACGGAGATACGCAGTATTTT
TRBJ2-3 | TRBV6-1 | few | - | CASILKPSTDTQYF | TGTGCCAGCATTTTGAAGCCTAGCACAGATACGCAGTATTTT
TRBJ2-3 | TRBV12-5 | - | - | CASGLPSGLSTDTQYF | TGTGCTAGTGGTCTCCCTTCGGGTCTGAGCACAGATACGCAGTATTTT
TRBJ1-2 | TRBV6-1 | many | - | CASHRARYGYTF | TGTGCCAGCCACAGGGCTCGCTATGGCTACACCTTC
TRBJ2-6 | TRBV7-2 | few | - | CASSLAFDLSGANVLTF | TGTGCCAGCAGCTTAGCGTTCGACCTCTCTGGGGCCAACGTCCTGACTTTC
TRBJ2-7 | TRBV27 | - | - | CASSLAPGLQGTYEQYF | TGTGCCAGCAGCCTAGCCCCCGGACTGCAGGGGACCTACGAGCAGTACTTC
TRBJ2-7 | TRBV18 | few | TRBD2 | CASSPGLASEQYF | TGTGCCAGCTCACCTGGACTAGCTTCCGAGCAGTACTTC
TRBJ2-2 | TRBV15 | many | - | CATSRMGAGELFF | TGTGCCACCAGCAGAATGGGGGCCGGGGAGCTGTTTTTT
TRBJ2-5 | TRBV5-4 | - | - | CASSFRIGNIQETQYF | TGTGCCAGCAGCTTTCGTATCGGTAATATACAAGAGACCCAGTACTTC
TRBJ2-3 | TRBV5-1 | few | TRBD2 | CASSDGTSGMSDTQYF | TGCGCCAGCAGCGACGGGACTAGCGGGATGTCAGATACGCAGTATTTT
TRBJ2-5 | TRBV5-1 | few | - | CASSLAGIPRETQYF | TGCGCCAGCAGCTTGGCCGGGATCCCGAGGGAGACCCAGTACTTC